This T cell receptor (beta chain) derives from a study of post-analysis software for immune sequencing data. Study summary: Relapsing-remitting, secondary progressive and progressive-relapsing multiple sclerosis courses were included. Study results and caveats: The five TRBV segments detected at higher frequency in patients than in controls included TRBV5-6, TRBV5-1 and TRBV20-1. F measure clustering grouped samples strongly by preparation batch. In multiple sclerosis, normalized Chao1 diversity was significantly below that of controls.

Of note for this clonotype: What it recognizes is unknown.

Unique molecular identifiers featured in each of the TCR beta cDNA libraries. Approximately 500,000 cDNA molecules were obtained per 1 to 10 million input T cells. TCRdb recomputed calls from the PCR reads with MiXCR, one row per CDR3 protein. The data contain around 710,000 distinct CDR3 sequences, more than 45% of them seen just once; the ten biggest clones take up approximately 5%. Germline trimming cut 7 bases from V and 6 bases from J; bases unmatched to any gene: 5. The CDR3 is made up of 14 amino acids. Germline V gives CDR1 SEHNR, CDR2 FQNEAQ (reference sequence). The sample taken for sequencing was blood. The chain uses TRBV7-9 and TRBJ2-1; 11 bases are a match to TRBD2. The receptor's source is a girl aged 5 to 17 with multiple sclerosis. The CDR3 reads CASTLLAGGNEQFF. CDR3 nucleotides: TGTGCCAGCACCCTCCTAGCGGGAGGCAATGAGCAGTTCTTC.